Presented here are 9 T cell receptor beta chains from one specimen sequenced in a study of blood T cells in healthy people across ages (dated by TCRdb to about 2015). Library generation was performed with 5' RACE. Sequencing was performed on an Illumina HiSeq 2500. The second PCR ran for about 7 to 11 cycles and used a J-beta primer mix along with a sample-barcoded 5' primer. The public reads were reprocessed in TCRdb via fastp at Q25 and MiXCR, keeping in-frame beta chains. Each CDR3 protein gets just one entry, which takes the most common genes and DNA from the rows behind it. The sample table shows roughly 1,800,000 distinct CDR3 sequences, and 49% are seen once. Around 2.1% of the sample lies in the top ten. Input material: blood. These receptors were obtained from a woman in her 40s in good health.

CDR3 sequence reads: CASSPGVFRFF. The CDR3 DNA follows: TGTGCCAGCAGCCCAGGTGTATTTCGGTTCTTC. The rearrangement joins TRBV7-9 to TRBJ2-1; D gene uncertain. Germline-derived CDR1 and CDR2 are SEHNR and FQNEAQ (reference sequence). V lost 5 bases and J lost 15, with 14 bases in between. The length of the CDR3 is 11 residues.

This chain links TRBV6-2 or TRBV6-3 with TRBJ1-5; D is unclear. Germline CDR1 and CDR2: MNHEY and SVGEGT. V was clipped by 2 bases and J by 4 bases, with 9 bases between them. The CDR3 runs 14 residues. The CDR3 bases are TGTGCCAGCAGTTACGTTAGGAAAAATCAGCCCCAGCATTTT. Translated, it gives CASSYVRKNQPQHF.

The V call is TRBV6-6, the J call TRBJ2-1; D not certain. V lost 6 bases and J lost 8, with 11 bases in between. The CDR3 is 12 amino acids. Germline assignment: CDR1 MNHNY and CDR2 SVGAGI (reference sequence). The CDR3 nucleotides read TGTGCCAGCAGCGATCCTGGGGATGAGCAGTTCTTC. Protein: CASSDPGDEQFF.

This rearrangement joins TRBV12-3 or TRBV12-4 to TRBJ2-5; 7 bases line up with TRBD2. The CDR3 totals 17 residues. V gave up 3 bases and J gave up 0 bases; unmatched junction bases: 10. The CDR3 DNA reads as TGTGCCAGCAGTTTCGAGCTAGCGGACACGTACCAAGAGACCCAGTACTTC. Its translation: CASSFELADTYQETQYF.

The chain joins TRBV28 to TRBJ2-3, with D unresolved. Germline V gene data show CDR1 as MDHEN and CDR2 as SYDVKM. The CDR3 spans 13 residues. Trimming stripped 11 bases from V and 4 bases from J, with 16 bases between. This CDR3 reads CAGTPLGADTQYF. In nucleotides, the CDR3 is TGTGCCGGCACCCCTCTGGGCGCAGATACGCAGTATTTT.

The CDR3 DNA reads TGTGCCAGCAGCGTAGGACTGGATGCCTACGAGCAGTACTTC. Translating gives CASSVGLDAYEQYF. This chain joins TRBV9 and TRBJ2-7, with unresolved D. The CDR3 is 14 residues long. CDR1 and CDR2 (germline): SGDLS, YYNGEE. Between the trimmed V and J ends, which lost 0 bases and 2 bases, there was a span of 9 bases.

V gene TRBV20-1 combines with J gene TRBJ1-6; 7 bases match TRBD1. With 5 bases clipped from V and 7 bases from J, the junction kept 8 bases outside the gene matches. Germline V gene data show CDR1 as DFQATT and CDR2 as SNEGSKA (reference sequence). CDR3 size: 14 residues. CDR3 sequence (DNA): TGCAGTGCTTCGTACAGGGGTTTCAATTCACCCCTCCACTTT. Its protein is CSASYRGFNSPLHF.

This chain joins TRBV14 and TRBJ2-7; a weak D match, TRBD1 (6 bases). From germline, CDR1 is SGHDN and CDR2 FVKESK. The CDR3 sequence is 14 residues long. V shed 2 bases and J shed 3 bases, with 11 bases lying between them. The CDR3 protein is CASSQSGVVYEQYF. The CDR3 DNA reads TGTGCCAGCAGCCAATCAGGGGTTGTCTACGAGCAGTACTTC.

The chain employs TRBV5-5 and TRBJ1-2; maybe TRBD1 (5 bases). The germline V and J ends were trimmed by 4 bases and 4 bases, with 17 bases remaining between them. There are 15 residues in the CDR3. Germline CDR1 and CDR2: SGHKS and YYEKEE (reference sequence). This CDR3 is CASSTRVPGGYGYTF. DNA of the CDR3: TGTGCCAGCAGCACCAGGGTCCCAGGAGGCTATGGCTACACCTTC.